A selection of T cell receptor beta chains follows, all from one sample in a study of blood T cells in healthy people across ages. TCRdb redid the calling of the 5' RACE reads with MiXCR, one entry per CDR3 protein. The repertoire holds 790,000 or so distinct CDR3 sequences, with about 56% as singletons. The sample consisted of blood. The receptors here all came from a man in his forties in good health. CDR3s include the opening cysteine and the closing phenylalanine or tryptophan. Each record gives: J gene, V gene, CDR3 length, CDR3 protein.

j_call: TRBJ1-4; v_call: TRBV12-3/TRBV12-4; cdr3_length: 11; cdr3_aa: CASSLFEKLFF
j_call: TRBJ2-4; v_call: TRBV9; cdr3_length: 16; cdr3_aa: CASSVEPIPAKNIQYF
j_call: .; v_call: TRBV7-3; cdr3_length: 15; cdr3_aa: CASSPTRGNYNEQYF
j_call: TRBJ1-1; v_call: TRBV12-3/TRBV12-4; cdr3_length: 11; cdr3_aa: CASSLLAEAFF
j_call: TRBJ2-1; v_call: TRBV7-3; cdr3_length: 13; cdr3_aa: CASSFGARGEQFF
j_call: TRBJ2-3; v_call: TRBV6-6; cdr3_length: 16; cdr3_aa: CASSQGFFPNTDTQYF
j_call: TRBJ1-5; v_call: TRBV25-1; cdr3_length: 15; cdr3_aa: CASSDHTGVGQPQHF
j_call: TRBJ2-3; v_call: TRBV7-3; cdr3_length: 14; cdr3_aa: CASSTTGSTDTQYF
j_call: TRBJ2-5; v_call: TRBV12-3/TRBV12-4; cdr3_length: 13; cdr3_aa: CASFRGAGETQYF
j_call: TRBJ1-2; v_call: TRBV4-3; cdr3_length: 15; cdr3_aa: CASGRGTGSSDGYTF
j_call: .; v_call: TRBV11-2; cdr3_length: 15; cdr3_aa: CASSFGLAVLGTQYF
j_call: TRBJ2-3; v_call: TRBV14; cdr3_length: 15; cdr3_aa: CASSRRLAGSDTQYF
j_call: TRBJ2-1; v_call: TRBV6-5; cdr3_length: 15; cdr3_aa: CASSPSGRNYNEQFF
j_call: TRBJ2-1; v_call: TRBV5-1; cdr3_length: 13; cdr3_aa: CASSLDSYSEQFF
j_call: TRBJ2-7; v_call: TRBV20-1; cdr3_length: 13; cdr3_aa: CSAGFGSAYEQYF
j_call: .; v_call: TRBV6-2/TRBV6-3; cdr3_length: 15; cdr3_aa: CASSYIQLAGYEQYF
j_call: TRBJ1-2; v_call: TRBV5-6; cdr3_length: 15; cdr3_aa: CASSQPGQGLNGYTF
j_call: TRBJ2-1; v_call: TRBV4-3; cdr3_length: 14; cdr3_aa: CASSQEHRGGEQFF
j_call: TRBJ2-7; v_call: TRBV7-9; cdr3_length: 18; cdr3_aa: CASSSYKGQRVRAYEQYF
j_call: TRBJ2-3; v_call: TRBV28; cdr3_length: 16; cdr3_aa: CASRETGGLCTDTQYF
j_call: TRBJ2-7; v_call: TRBV18; cdr3_length: 12; cdr3_aa: CASSADIHEQYF
j_call: TRBJ2-3; v_call: TRBV6-2/TRBV6-3; cdr3_length: 16; cdr3_aa: CASSHPGLAGGDTQYF
j_call: TRBJ2-5; v_call: TRBV24-1; cdr3_length: 17; cdr3_aa: CATSDPSGGAGVETQYF
j_call: TRBJ2-1; v_call: TRBV20-1; cdr3_length: 15; cdr3_aa: CSARRSGGEYNEQFF
j_call: TRBJ2-3; v_call: TRBV20-1; cdr3_length: 16; cdr3_aa: CSARRETGGITDTQYF
j_call: TRBJ1-6; v_call: TRBV4-3; cdr3_length: 13; cdr3_aa: CASSRQPNSPLHF
j_call: TRBJ1-4; v_call: TRBV18; cdr3_length: 15; cdr3_aa: CASSPRTGVDEKLFF
j_call: TRBJ1-6; v_call: TRBV12-3/TRBV12-4; cdr3_length: 11; cdr3_aa: CASSPDRILHF
j_call: TRBJ1-2; v_call: TRBV4-3; cdr3_length: 16; cdr3_aa: CASSRSPLQGGYGYTF
j_call: TRBJ2-5; v_call: TRBV3-1; cdr3_length: 14; cdr3_aa: CASSRYSGQETQYF
j_call: TRBJ2-1; v_call: TRBV7-3; cdr3_length: 13; cdr3_aa: CASSRQDSYEQFF
j_call: TRBJ2-7; v_call: TRBV9; cdr3_length: 15; cdr3_aa: CASSAAGTADYEQYF
j_call: TRBJ2-1; v_call: TRBV18; cdr3_length: 19; cdr3_aa: CASSPENHGGAGFYNEQFF
j_call: TRBJ2-5; v_call: TRBV28; cdr3_length: 12; cdr3_aa: CASRAGEETQYF
j_call: TRBJ2-7; v_call: TRBV6-5; cdr3_length: 15; cdr3_aa: CASSYSSGIPYEQYF
j_call: TRBJ2-5; v_call: TRBV29-1; cdr3_length: 12; cdr3_aa: CSAPAGEKTQYF
j_call: .; v_call: TRBV28; cdr3_length: 12; cdr3_aa: CASSFWVSEQYF
j_call: TRBJ2-1; v_call: TRBV6-2/TRBV6-3; cdr3_length: 12; cdr3_aa: CASSNYGGEQFF
j_call: TRBJ2-6; v_call: TRBV7-2; cdr3_length: 16; cdr3_aa: CASSLNTVAGANVLTF
j_call: TRBJ1-2; v_call: TRBV20-1; cdr3_length: 11; cdr3_aa: CSARDGEQYTF
j_call: TRBJ2-3; v_call: TRBV7-2; cdr3_length: 10; cdr3_aa: CASSSGVQYF
j_call: TRBJ1-1; v_call: TRBV28; cdr3_length: 13; cdr3_aa: CASREQGDTEAFF
j_call: TRBJ2-2; v_call: TRBV6-5; cdr3_length: 13; cdr3_aa: CASKTRGTGELFF
j_call: TRBJ2-7; v_call: TRBV5-1; cdr3_length: 13; cdr3_aa: CASSLLGDYEQYF
j_call: TRBJ2-3; v_call: TRBV4-2; cdr3_length: 16; cdr3_aa: CASSPRQTTSTDTQYF
j_call: TRBJ2-6; v_call: TRBV9; cdr3_length: 15; cdr3_aa: CASTPGASGANVLTF
j_call: TRBJ2-7; v_call: TRBV2; cdr3_length: 17; cdr3_aa: CASSDENAGVSDGEQYF
j_call: TRBJ1-2; v_call: TRBV18; cdr3_length: 19; cdr3_aa: CASSPPTPDRGRANYGYTF
j_call: TRBJ2-6; v_call: TRBV9; cdr3_length: 11; cdr3_aa: CASRAANVLTF
j_call: TRBJ2-1; v_call: TRBV10-3; cdr3_length: 17; cdr3_aa: CAISDQGKGPYYNEQFF
j_call: TRBJ2-1; v_call: TRBV24-1; cdr3_length: 14; cdr3_aa: CATSDLRSRHEQFF